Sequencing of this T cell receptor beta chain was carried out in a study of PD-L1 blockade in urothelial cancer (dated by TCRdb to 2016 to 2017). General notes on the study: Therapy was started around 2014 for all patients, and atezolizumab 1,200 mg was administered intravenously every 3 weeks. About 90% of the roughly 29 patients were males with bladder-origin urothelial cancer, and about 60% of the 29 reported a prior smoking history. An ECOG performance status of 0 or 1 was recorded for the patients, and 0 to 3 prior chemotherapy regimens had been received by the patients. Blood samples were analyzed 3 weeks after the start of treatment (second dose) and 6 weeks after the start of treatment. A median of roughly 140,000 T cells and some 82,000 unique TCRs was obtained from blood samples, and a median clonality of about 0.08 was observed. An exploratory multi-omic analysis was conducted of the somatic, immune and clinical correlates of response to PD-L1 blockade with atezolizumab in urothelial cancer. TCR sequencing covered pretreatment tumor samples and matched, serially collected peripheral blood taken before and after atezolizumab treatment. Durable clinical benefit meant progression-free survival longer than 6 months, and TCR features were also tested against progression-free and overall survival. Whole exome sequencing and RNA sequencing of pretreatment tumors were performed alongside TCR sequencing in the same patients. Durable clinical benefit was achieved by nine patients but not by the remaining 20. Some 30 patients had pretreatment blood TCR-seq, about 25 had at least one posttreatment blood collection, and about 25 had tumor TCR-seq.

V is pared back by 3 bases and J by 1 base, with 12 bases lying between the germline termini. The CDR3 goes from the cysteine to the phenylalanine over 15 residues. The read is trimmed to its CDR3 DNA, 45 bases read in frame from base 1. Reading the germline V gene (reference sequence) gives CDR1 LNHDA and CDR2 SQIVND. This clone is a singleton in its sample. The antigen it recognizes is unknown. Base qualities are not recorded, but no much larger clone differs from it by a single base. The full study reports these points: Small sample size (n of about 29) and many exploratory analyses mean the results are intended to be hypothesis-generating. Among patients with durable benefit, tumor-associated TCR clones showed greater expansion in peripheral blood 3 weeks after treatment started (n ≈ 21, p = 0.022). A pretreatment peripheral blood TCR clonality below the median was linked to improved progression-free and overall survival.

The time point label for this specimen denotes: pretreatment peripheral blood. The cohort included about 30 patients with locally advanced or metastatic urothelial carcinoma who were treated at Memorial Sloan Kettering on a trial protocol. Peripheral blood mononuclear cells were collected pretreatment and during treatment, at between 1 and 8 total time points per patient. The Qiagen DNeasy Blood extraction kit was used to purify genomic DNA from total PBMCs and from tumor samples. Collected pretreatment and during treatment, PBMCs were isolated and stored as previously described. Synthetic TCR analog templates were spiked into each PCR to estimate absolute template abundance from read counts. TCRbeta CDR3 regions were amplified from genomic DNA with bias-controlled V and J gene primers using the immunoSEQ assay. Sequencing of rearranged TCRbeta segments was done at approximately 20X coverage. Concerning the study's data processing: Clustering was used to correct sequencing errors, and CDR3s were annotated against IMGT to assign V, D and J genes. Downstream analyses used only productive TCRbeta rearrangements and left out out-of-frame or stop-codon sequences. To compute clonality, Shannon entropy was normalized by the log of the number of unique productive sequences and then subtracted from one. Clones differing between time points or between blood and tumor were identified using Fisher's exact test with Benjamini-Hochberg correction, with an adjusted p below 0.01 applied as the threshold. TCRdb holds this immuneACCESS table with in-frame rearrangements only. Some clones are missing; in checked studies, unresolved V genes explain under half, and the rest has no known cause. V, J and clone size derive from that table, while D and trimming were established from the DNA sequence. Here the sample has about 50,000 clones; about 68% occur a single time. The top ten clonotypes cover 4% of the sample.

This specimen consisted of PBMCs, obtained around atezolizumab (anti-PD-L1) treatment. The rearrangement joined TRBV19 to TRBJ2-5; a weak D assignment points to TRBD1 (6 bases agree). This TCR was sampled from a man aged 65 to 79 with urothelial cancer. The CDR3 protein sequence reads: CASSINTGPQETQYF. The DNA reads TGTGCCAGTAGTATCAACACAGGGCCCCAAGAGACCCAGTACTTC.